This record concerns one TCR beta chain sequence. The antigen is unknown. Using the 5' RACE reads, TCRdb records one entry per CDR3 protein without DNA. The sample table includes roughly 390,000 distinct CDR3 sequences. The data were obtained in a study of T cells expressing NK-cell markers. Background on the study: Sorted CD3+CD56-NKG2C+, CD3+CD56+NKG2C+ and CD3+CD56+NKG2C- T cells supplied the TCR beta repertoires. Within the sequenced cohort of eight donors, seven exhibited HCMV seropositivity and one was seronegative. Study outcomes and limitations: The HCMV specificity of the expanded NKG2C+ T cell clones stayed unresolved. About 6 donors had dominant NKG2C+ clonotypes that comprised about 1.0-8% of their CD8+ T cells.

Germline assignment: CDR1 MGHRA and CDR2 YSYEKL. CDR3 length: 17 amino acids. The sequenced material came from blood T cells: a sorted CD56 or NKG2C T cell subset, CD4+ or CD8+ T cells, or bulk PBMC T cells (not recorded which). This TCR came from a woman in her forties or fifties in good health. J is TRBJ2-5 and V is TRBV4-1; TCRdb names TRBD1, which stays unverified in the absence of DNA. CDR3 amino acids: CASSQAPKGTVQETQYF.